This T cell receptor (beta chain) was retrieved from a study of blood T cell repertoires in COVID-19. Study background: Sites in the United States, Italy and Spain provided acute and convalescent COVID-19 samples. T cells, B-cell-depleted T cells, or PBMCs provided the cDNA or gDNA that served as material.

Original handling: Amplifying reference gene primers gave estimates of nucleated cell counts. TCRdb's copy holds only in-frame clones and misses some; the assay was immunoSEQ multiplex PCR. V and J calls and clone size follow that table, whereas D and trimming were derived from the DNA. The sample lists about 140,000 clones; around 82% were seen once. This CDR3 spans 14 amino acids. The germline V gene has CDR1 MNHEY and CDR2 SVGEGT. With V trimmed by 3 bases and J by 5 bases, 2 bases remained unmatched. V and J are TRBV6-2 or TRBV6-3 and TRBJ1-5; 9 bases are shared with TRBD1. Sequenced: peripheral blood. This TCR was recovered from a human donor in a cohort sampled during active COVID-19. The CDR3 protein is CASSYGTGYQPQHF. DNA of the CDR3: TGTGCCAGCAGTTATGGGACAGGGTATCAGCCCCAGCATTTT.